Below, 14 T cell receptor beta chains from the same sample are listed, as sequenced in a study of blood T cells in healthy people across ages. Primers used in a second PCR of about 6 to 11 cycles were a sample-barcoded 5' primer and a J-beta primer mix. TCRdb reprocessed the 5' RACE reads via MiXCR and lists one record per CDR3 protein. The data show approximately 1,000,000 distinct CDR3 sequences, under 40% seen once. Sequenced input: blood. These receptors were taken from a man aged 18 to 35 in good health.

The chain is built from TRBV12-3 or TRBV12-4 and TRBJ2-3; D is tentatively TRBD1 or TRBD2 (6 bases each). This CDR3 is 14 amino acids long. Trimming cost V 4 bases and J 5 bases, with 13 bases left between them. CDR3 region: CASSSFGGIDTQYF. The CDR3 DNA follows: TGTGCCAGCAGTTCCTTCGGGGGCATAGATACGCAGTATTTT.

The CDR3 sequence is CASSVGEGGNTEAFF. CDR3 coding DNA: TGTGCCAGCAGCGTAGGAGAGGGTGGGAACACTGAAGCTTTCTTT. The rearrangement uses TRBV9 and TRBJ1-1, with D hard to call. This CDR3 is 15 amino acids long. The V end lost 0 bases, the J end lost 1 base, and 10 bases lay between the germline ends. CDR1 SGDLS and CDR2 YYNGEE come from the germline V gene.

The V call is TRBV5-1, the J call TRBJ2-3; TRBD1 matches at 7 bases. V was clipped by 4 bases and J by 4 bases; unmatched bases: 9. Per germline, CDR1 SGHRS and CDR2 YFSETQ. CDR3 length equals 15 residues. CDR3 in amino acids: CASSPRQGLPDTQYF. The CDR3 DNA sequence: TGCGCCAGCAGCCCTAGACAGGGCTTACCAGATACGCAGTATTTT.

This chain connects TRBV20-1 to TRBJ2-1, with 7 positions matching TRBD1. Trimming removed 5 bases from V and 1 base from J; junction bases left unmatched: 20. This CDR3 spans 19 amino acids. Germline CDR1 DFQATT, CDR2 SNEGSKA (reference sequence). The CDR3 spells CSAGGEGQFLVLSYNEQFF. DNA for the CDR3: TGCAGTGCTGGGGGTGAGGGACAGTTTCTCGTCCTTTCCTACAATGAGCAGTTCTTC.

The rearrangement joins TRBV14 to TRBJ2-1; 8 positions match TRBD1. This CDR3 is built from 18 residues. Germline lookup yields CDR1 SGHDN and CDR2 FVKESK. V dropped 3 bases and J dropped 8; count of bases not matched to a gene: 18. CDR3 bases: TGTGCCAGCAGCCACTCCTGGACAGGGCCTACGGGTTTCGATGAGCAGTTCTTC. It specifies CASSHSWTGPTGFDEQFF.

This clonotype was observed a handful of times. The V call is TRBV6-5, the J call TRBJ1-1, with D unclear. Germline CDR1 MNHEY, CDR2 SVGAGI. Deletions cut 6 bases from V and 6 bases from J, with 17 bases between. The CDR3 contains 14 residues. CDR3 amino acids: CASRYANPGAEAFF. In DNA form, the CDR3 reads TGTGCCAGCAGGTACGCCAACCCGGGCGCTGAAGCTTTCTTT.

CDR3: CASSLNRWNEQFF. Here the CDR3 DNA reads TGTGCCAGCAGTTTAAATAGGTGGAATGAGCAGTTCTTC. This rearrangement joins TRBV12-3 or TRBV12-4 to TRBJ2-1, with unresolved D. The CDR3 extends over 13 amino acids. V was pared by 2 bases and J by 7 bases, with 9 bases between.

This chain joins TRBV3-1 and TRBJ2-7, with D possibly matching TRBD1 (5 bases). Trimming took off 1 base at V and 5 bases at J, with 9 bases between the two ends. Per the germline V gene, CDR1 is LGHDT and CDR2 is YNNKEL (reference sequence). The CDR3 is 13 amino acids. The CDR3 bases are TGTGCCAGCAGCCAAGGCCAGGGCGACGAGCAGTACTTC. This translates into CASSQGQGDEQYF.

The chain links TRBV12-3 or TRBV12-4 to TRBJ1-2; 7 bases are a match to TRBD1. J was trimmed by 10 bases and V by 6 bases; bases with no gene match: 14. The CDR3 has 14 residues. The CDR3 nucleotides are TGTGCCAGCAGCAGACAGGGTTGGGGCAGGGACTACACCTTC. Translation: CASSRQGWGRDYTF.

This clonotype was recorded a few times. This rearrangement joins TRBV12-3 or TRBV12-4 to TRBJ1-1, with D possibly TRBD1 on 5 matching bases. V was cut by 3 bases and J by 4 bases, with 12 bases left in between. The CDR3 consists of 14 residues. The CDR3 spells CASSLGGVGTEAFF. CDR3 DNA: TGTGCCAGCAGTTTGGGGGGGGTGGGCACTGAAGCTTTCTTT.

This clonotype was seen many times. The chain joins TRBV5-1 to TRBJ1-1; D is unclear. Germline loops: CDR1 SGHRS, CDR2 YFSETQ. The V gene lost 1 base and the J gene lost 1 base, with 8 bases spanning the gap. This CDR3 is built from 14 residues. The CDR3 reads CASSLRPTNTEAFF. In DNA, the CDR3 is TGCGCCAGCAGCTTGCGGCCAACGAACACTGAAGCTTTCTTT.

This clonotype was seen only a few times. The rearrangement uses TRBV5-1 and TRBJ1-6; weak D call: TRBD1 (6 bases). CDR3 length: 17 residues. CDR1 SGHRS and CDR2 YFSETQ come from the germline V gene. Trimming cost V 4 bases and J 5 bases, with 19 bases left between them. The CDR3: CASSPSDVGANNSPLHF. CDR3 bases: TGCGCCAGCAGCCCCTCTGACGTGGGGGCGAATAATTCACCCCTCCACTTT.

This clonotype was counted between two and nine times. This chain connects TRBV4-2 to TRBJ2-1, with D possibly being TRBD1 or TRBD2 (6 bases each). This CDR3 has 20 amino acids. V lost 0 bases and J 2 bases, leaving 23 bases between the germline ends. CDR1 is LGHNA and CDR2 is YNFKEQ in the germline V gene. CDR3 residues: CASSQDHMNLGGSAYNEQFF. CDR3 DNA sequence: TGTGCCAGCAGCCAAGATCATATGAATTTAGGGGGGTCGGCCTACAATGAGCAGTTCTTC.

The V call is TRBV20-1, the J call TRBJ1-4; D is unresolved. The CDR3 has 17 amino acids. Deletions cut 1 base from V and 0 bases from J, with 15 bases between. CDR1 is DFQATT, CDR2 SNEGSKA, per germline (reference sequence). The chain's CDR3 is CSARVLGSVATNEKLFF. The CDR3 coding sequence is TGCAGTGCTAGAGTTCTCGGTAGCGTTGCAACTAATGAAAAACTGTTTTTT.